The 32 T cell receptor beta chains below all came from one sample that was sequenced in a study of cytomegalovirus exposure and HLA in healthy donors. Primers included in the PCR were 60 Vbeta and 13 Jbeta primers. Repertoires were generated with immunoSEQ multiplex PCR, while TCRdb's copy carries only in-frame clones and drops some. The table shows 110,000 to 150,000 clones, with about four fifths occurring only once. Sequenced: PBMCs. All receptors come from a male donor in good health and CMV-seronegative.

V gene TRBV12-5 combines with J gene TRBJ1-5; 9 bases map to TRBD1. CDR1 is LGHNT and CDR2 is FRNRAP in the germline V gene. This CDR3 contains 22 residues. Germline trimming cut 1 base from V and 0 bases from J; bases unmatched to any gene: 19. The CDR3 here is CASGLENKNPGQGRYSNQPQHF. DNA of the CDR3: TGTGCTAGTGGTTTGGAAAACAAGAACCCGGGACAGGGCCGTTATAGCAATCAGCCCCAGCATTTT.

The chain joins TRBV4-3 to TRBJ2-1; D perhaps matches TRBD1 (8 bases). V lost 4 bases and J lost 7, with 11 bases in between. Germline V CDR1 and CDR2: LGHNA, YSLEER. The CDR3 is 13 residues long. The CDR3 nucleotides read TGCGCCAGCAGCCTACAGGGGGGGAATGAGCAGTTCTTC. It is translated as CASSLQGGNEQFF.

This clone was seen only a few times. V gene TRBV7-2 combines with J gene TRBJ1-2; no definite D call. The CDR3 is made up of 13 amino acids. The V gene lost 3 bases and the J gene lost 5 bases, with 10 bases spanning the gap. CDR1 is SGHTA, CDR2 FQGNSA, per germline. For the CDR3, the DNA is TGTGCCAGCAGCTTCGGACTGCGGTATGGCTACACCTTC. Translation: CASSFGLRYGYTF.

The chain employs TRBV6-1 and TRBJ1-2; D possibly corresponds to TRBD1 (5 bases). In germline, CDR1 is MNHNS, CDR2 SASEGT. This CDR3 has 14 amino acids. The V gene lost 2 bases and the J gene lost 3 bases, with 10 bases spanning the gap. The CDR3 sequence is CASSETGGYYGYTF. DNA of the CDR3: TGTGCCAGCAGTGAAACGGGGGGTTACTATGGCTACACCTTC.

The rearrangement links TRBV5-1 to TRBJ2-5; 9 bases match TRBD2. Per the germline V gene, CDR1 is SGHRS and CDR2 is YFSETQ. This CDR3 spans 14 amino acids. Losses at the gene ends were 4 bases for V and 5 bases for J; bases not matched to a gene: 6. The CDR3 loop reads CASSAGGPGETQYF. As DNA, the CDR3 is TGCGCCAGCAGCGCGGGGGGGCCAGGGGAGACCCAGTACTTC.

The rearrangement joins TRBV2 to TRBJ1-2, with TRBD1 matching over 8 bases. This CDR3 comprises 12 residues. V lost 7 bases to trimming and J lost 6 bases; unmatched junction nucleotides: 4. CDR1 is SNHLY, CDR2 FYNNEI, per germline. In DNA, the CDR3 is TGTGCCAGCAATCCGGACAGGGATGGCTACACCTTC. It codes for CASNPDRDGYTF.

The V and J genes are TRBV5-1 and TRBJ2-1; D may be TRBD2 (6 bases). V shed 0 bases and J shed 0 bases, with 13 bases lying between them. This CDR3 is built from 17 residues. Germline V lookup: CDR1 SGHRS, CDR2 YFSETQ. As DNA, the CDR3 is TGCGCCAGCAGCTTGGATGGCGGGACGAGCTCCTACAATGAGCAGTTCTTC. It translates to CASSLDGGTSSYNEQFF.

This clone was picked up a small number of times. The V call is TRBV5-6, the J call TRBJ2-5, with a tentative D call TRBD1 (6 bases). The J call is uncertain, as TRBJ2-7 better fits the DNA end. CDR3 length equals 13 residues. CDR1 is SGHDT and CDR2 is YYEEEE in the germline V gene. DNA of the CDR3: TGTGCCAGCAGAGTGGACAGCTCCTACGAGCAGTACTTC. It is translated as CASRVDSSYEQYF.

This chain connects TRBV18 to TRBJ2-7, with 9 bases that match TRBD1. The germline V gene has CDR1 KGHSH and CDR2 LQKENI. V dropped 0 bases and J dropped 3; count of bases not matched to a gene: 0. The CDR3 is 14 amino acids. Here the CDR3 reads CASSPPGQGYEQYF. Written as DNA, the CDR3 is TGTGCCAGCTCACCACCGGGACAGGGCTACGAGCAGTACTTC.

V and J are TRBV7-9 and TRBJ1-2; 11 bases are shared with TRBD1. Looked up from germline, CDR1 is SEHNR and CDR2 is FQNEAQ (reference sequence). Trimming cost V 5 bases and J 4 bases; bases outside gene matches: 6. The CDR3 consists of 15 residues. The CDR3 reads CASSPAGTGGYGYTF. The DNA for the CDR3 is TGTGCCAGCAGCCCAGCTGGGACAGGGGGCTATGGCTACACCTTC. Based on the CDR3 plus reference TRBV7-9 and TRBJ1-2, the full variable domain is DTGVSQNPRHKITKRGQNVTFRCDPISEHNRLYWYRQTLGQGPEFLTYFQNEAQLEKSRLLSDRFSAERPKGSFSTLEIQRTEQGDSAMYLCASSPAGTGGYGYTFGSGTRLTVV.

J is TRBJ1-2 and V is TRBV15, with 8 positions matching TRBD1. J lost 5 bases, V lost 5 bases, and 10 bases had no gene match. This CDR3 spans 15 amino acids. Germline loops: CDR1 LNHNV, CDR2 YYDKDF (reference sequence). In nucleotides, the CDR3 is TGTGCCACCAGCGGTCGGGACAGGCAGCCATATGGCTACACCTTC. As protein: CATSGRDRQPYGYTF.

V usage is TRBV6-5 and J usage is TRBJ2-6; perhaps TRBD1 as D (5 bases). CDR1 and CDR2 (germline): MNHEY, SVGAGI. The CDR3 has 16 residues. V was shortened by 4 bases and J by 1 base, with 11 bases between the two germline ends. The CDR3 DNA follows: TGTGCCAGCAGTTTCCAAAGACAGTCTGGGGCCAACGTCCTGACTTTC. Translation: CASSFQRQSGANVLTF.

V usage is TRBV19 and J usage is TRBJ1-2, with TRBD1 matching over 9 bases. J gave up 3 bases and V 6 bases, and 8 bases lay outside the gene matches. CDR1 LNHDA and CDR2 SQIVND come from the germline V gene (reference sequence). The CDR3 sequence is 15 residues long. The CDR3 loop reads CASSPTGGAHYGYTF. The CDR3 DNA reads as TGTGCCAGTAGCCCTACAGGGGGCGCTCACTATGGCTACACCTTC.

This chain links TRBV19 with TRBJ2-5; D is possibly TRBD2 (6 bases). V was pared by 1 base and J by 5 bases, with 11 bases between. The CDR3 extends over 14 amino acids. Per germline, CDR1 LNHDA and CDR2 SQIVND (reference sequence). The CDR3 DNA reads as TGTGCCAGTAGTATAGCGGGAGCGCGGGAGACCCAGTACTTC. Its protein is CASSIAGARETQYF. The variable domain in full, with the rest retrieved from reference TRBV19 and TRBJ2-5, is DGGITQSPKYLFRKEGQNVTLSCEQNLNHDAMYWYRQDPGQGLRLIYYSQIVNDFQKGDIAEGYSVSREKKESFPLTVTSAQKNPTAFYLCASSIAGARETQYFGPGTRLLVL.

CDR3 DNA: TGTGCCAGCAGTCTTATGCAGTACAATGAGCAGTTCTTC. Its translation: CASSLMQYNEQFF. The chain couples TRBV27 to TRBJ2-1; no definite D call. CDR1 and CDR2 (germline): MNHEY, SMNVEV (reference sequence). The CDR3 covers 13 residues. Trimming removed 5 bases from V and 4 bases from J, with 9 bases in between.

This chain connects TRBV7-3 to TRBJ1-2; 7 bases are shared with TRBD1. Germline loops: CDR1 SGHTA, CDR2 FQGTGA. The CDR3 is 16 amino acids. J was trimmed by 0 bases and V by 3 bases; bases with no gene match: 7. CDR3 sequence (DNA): TGTGCCAGCAGCTTGGGACAGCTACGAGCTAACTATGGCTACACCTTC. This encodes CASSLGQLRANYGYTF. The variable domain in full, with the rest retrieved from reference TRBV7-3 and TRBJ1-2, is GAGVSQTPSNKVTEKGKYVELRCDPISGHTALYWYRQSLGQGPEFLIYFQGTGAADDSGLPNDRFFAVRPEGSVSTLKIQRTERGDSAVYLCASSLGQLRANYGYTFGSGTRLTVV.

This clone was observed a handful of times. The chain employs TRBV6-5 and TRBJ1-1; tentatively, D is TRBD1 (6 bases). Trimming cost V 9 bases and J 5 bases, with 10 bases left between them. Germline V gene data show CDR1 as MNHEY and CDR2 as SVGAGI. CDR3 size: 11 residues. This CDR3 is CASRGGTEAFF. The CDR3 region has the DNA TGTGCCAGTAGGGGGGGGACTGAAGCTTTCTTT.

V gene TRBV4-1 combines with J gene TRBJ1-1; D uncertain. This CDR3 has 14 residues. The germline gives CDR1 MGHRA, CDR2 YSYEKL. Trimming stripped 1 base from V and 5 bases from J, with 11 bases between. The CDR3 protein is CASSQVTVETEAFF. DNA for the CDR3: TGCGCCAGCAGCCAAGTCACGGTGGAGACTGAAGCTTTCTTT.

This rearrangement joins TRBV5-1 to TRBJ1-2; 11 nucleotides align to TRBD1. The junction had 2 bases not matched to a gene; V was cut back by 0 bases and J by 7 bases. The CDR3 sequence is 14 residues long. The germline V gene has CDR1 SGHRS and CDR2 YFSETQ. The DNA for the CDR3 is TGCGCCAGCAGCTTGGAAGGGACAGGGGGTGGCTACACCTTC. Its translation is CASSLEGTGGGYTF.

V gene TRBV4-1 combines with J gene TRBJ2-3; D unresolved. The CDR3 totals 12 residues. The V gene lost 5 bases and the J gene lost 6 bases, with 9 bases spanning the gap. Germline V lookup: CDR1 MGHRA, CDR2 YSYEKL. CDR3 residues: CASSSTADTQYF. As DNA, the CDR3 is TGCGCCAGCAGCTCGACTGCGGATACGCAGTATTTT.

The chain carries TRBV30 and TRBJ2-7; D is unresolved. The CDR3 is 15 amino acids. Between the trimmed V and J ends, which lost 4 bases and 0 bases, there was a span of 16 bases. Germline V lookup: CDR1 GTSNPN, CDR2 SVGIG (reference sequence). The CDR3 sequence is CAWTGGSKTSYEQYF. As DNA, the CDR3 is TGTGCCTGGACCGGCGGCAGTAAAACCTCCTACGAGCAGTACTTC.

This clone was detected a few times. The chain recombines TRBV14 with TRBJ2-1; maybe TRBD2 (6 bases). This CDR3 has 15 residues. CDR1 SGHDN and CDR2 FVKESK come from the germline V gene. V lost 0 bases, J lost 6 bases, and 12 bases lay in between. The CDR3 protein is CASSQDGWRGNEQFF. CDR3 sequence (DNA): TGTGCCAGCAGCCAAGATGGATGGAGGGGCAATGAGCAGTTCTTC.

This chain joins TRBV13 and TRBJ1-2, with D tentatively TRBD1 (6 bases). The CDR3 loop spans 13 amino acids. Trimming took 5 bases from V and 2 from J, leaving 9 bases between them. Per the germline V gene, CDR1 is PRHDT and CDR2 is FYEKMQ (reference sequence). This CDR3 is CASSQDRNYGYTF. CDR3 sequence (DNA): TGTGCCAGCAGCCAGGACAGAAACTATGGCTACACCTTC.

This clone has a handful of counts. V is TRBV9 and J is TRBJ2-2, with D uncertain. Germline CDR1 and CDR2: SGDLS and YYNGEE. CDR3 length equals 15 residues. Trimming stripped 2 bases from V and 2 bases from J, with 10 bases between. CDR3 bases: TGTGCCAGCAGCGTTCTAGGCGCTAACACCGGGGAGCTGTTTTTT. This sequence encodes CASSVLGANTGELFF.

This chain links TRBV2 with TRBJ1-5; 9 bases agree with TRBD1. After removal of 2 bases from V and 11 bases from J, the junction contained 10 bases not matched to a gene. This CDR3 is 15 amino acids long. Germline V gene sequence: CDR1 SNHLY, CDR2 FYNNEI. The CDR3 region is CASSELEGQGFSQHF. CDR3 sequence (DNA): TGTGCCAGCAGTGAATTGGAGGGACAGGGTTTCTCCCAGCATTTT.

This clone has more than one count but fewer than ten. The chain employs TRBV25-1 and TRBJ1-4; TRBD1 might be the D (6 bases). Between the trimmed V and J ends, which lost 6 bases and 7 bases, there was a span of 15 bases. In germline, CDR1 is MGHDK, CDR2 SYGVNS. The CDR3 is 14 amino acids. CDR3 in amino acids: CASRFRGAGEKLFF. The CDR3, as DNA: TGTGCCAGCAGGTTCCGGGGGGCTGGTGAAAAACTGTTTTTT. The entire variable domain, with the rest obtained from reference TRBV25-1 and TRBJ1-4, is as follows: EADIYQTPRYLVIGTGKKITLECSQTMGHDKMYWYQQDPGMELHLIHYSYGVNSTEKGDLSSESTVSRIRTEHFPLTLESARPSHTSQYLCASRFRGAGEKLFFGSGTQLSVL.

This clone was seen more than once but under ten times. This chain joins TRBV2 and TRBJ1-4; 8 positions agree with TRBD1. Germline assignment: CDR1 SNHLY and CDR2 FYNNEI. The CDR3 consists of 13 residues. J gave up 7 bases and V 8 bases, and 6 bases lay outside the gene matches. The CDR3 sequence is CASGQGRFEKLFF. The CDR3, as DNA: TGTGCCAGCGGACAGGGCAGATTTGAAAAACTGTTTTTT. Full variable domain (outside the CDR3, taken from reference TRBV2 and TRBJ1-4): EPEVTQTPSHQVTQMGQEVILRCVPISNHLYFYWYRQILGQKVEFLVSFYNNEISEKSEIFDDQFSVERPDGSNFTLKIRSTKLEDSAMYFCASGQGRFEKLFFGSGTQLSVL.

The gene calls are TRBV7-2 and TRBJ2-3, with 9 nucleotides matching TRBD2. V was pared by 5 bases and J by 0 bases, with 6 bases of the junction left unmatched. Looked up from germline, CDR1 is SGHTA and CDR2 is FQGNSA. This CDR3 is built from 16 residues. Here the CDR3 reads CASSVSSGASTDTQYF. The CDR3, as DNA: TGTGCCAGCAGCGTCTCTAGCGGGGCTAGCACAGATACGCAGTATTTT.

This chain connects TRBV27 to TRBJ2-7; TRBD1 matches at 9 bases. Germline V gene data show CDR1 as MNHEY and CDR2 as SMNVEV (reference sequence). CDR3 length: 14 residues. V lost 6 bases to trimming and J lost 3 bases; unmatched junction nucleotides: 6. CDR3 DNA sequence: TGTGCCAGCAGGGAACAGGGGGCCGGCTACGAGCAGTACTTC. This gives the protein CASREQGAGYEQYF.

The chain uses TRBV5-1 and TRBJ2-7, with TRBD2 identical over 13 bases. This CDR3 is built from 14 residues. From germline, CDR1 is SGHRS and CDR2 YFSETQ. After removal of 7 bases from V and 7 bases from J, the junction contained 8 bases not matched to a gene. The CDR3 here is CASGGLAGVREQYF. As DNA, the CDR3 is TGCGCCAGCGGAGGACTAGCGGGAGTCCGGGAGCAGTACTTC.

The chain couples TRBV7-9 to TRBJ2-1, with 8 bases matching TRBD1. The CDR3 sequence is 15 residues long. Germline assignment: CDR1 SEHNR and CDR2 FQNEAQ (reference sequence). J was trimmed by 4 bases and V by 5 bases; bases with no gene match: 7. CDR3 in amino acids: CASSVTGTGYNEQFF. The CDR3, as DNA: TGTGCCAGCAGCGTTACCGGGACAGGTTACAATGAGCAGTTCTTC.

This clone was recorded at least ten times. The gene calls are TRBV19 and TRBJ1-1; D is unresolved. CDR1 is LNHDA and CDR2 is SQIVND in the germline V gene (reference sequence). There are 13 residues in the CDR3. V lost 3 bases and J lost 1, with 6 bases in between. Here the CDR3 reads CASSMRQNTEAFF. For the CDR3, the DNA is TGTGCCAGTAGTATGCGGCAGAACACTGAAGCTTTCTTT.